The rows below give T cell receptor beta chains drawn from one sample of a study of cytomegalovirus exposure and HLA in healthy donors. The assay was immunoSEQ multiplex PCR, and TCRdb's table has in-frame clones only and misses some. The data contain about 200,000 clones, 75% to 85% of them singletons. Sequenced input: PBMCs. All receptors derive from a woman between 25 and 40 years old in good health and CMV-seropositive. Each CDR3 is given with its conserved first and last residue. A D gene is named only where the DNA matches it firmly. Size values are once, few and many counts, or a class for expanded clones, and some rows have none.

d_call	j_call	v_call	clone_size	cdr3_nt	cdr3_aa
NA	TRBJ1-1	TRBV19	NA	TGTGCCAGTAGTATAGGTGCTATGAACACTGAAGCTTTCTTT	CASSIGAMNTEAFF
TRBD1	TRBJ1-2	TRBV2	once	TGTGCCAGCGGCCTTGTGGGCGGACAGGGGGCGCGGTATGGCTACACCTTC	CASGLVGGQGARYGYTF
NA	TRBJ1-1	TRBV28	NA	TGTGCCAGCAGTTCGATTAGGACAGTGAACACTGAAGCTTTCTTT	CASSSIRTVNTEAFF
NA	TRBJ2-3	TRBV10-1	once	TGCGCCAGCAGCGGCGGGACTAGCACAGATACGCAGTATTTT	CASSGGTSTDTQYF
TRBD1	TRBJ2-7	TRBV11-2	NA	TGTGCCAGCAGCCAGACAGGGGGCATCTACGAGCAGTACTTC	CASSQTGGIYEQYF
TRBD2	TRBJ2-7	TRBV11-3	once	TGTGCCAGCAGCTTAGATAGCGGGAATTACGAGCAGTACTTC	CASSLDSGNYEQYF
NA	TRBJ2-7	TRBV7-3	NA	TGTGCCAGCAGCTTAAATGGGGGCGACGAGCAGTACTTC	CASSLNGGDEQYF
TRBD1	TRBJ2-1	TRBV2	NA	TGTGCCAGCAGGGAGAGGGGACAGGGGACCGGCGAGCAGTTCTTC	CASRERGQGTGEQFF
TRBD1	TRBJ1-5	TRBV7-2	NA	TGTGCCAGCAGCTCCGCCGGACAGGGGGCCGACAATCAGCCCCAGCATTTT	CASSSAGQGADNQPQHF
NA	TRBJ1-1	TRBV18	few	TGTGCCAGCTCACCTACGGACACTGAAGCTTTCTTT	CASSPTDTEAFF
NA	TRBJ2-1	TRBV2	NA	TGTGCCAGCAGGCGGACTTCTAACTCCTACAATGAGCAGTTCTTC	CASRRTSNSYNEQFF
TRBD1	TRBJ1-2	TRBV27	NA	TGTGCCAGCAGTTTAATGGGGACAGGGGCCTCGTATGGCTACACCTTC	CASSLMGTGASYGYTF
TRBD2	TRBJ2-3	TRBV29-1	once	TGCAGCGTGCGTCGGACTAGCGGGAGCACAGATACGCAGTATTTT	CSVRRTSGSTDTQYF
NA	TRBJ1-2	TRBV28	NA	TGTGCCAGCAGTTTAAGGGGGATCCCCTGGGATGGCTACACCTTC	CASSLRGIPWDGYTF
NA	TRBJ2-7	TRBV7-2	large	TGTGCCAGCAGCTTCATAGCCGGAACCTACGAGCAGTACTTC	CASSFIAGTYEQYF
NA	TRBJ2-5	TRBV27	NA	TGTGCCAGCAGTTCTGCGGGGAGGGAGACCCAGTACTTC	CASSSAGRETQYF
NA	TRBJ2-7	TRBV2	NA	TGTGCCAGCAGAAGCGGGCTTTCGTACGAGCAGTACTTC	CASRSGLSYEQYF
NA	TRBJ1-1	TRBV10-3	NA	TGTGCCACCTGGGACTTGCTCACTGAAGCTTTCTTT	CATWDLLTEAFF
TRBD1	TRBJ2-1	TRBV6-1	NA	TGTGCCAGCAGTGAAGAACTGGGACAGGGATGGGGTGAGCAGTTCTTC	CASSEELGQGWGEQFF
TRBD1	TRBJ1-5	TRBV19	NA	TGTGCCAGTAGTCAGTGGGACAGGGGGCGCCGGAATCAGCCCCAGCATTTT	CASSQWDRGRRNQPQHF